A selection of T cell receptor beta chains follows, all from one sample in a study of cytomegalovirus exposure and HLA in healthy donors. Profiling relied on immunoSEQ multiplex PCR, and the TCRdb table lists in-frame clones only, not all of them. The data show over 130,000 clones, 75% to 85% seen once. The sequenced sample consisted of PBMCs. The receptors were gathered from a middle-aged woman in good health and CMV-seropositive. Both conserved end residues are part of each CDR3. The order of the fields is CDR3 DNA, CDR3 protein, CDR3 length, J gene, D gene, V gene, clone size. A D gene is named only where the DNA matches it firmly. Clone size, where shown, is once, few, many, or a class for clones that have expanded.

CDR3nt: TGCGCCAGCAGCTCCCTGCCGGGACTAGCGGGAGGAAATGAGCAGTTCTTC
CDR3aa: CASSSLPGLAGGNEQFF
len: 17
j_gene: TRBJ2-1
d_gene: TRBD2
v_gene: TRBV5-1
abundance: .

CDR3nt: TGCGCCAGCAGCGTACAACTAGACGGCCCAGATACGCAGTATTTT
CDR3aa: CASSVQLDGPDTQYF
len: 15
j_gene: TRBJ2-3
d_gene: .
v_gene: TRBV5-1
abundance: .

CDR3nt: TGTGCCAGCAGTCCAGGGGTCACTAATGAAAAACTGTTTTTT
CDR3aa: CASSPGVTNEKLFF
len: 14
j_gene: TRBJ1-4
d_gene: .
v_gene: TRBV6-5
abundance: .

CDR3nt: TGCGCCAGCAGCTTGGCCGAGGGTAATTCACCCCTCCACTTT
CDR3aa: CASSLAEGNSPLHF
len: 14
j_gene: TRBJ1-6
d_gene: .
v_gene: TRBV5-1
abundance: .

CDR3nt: TGTGCCAGCAGTCACCTACAGGGTGGCGCCGGGGAGCTGTTTTTT
CDR3aa: CASSHLQGGAGELFF
len: 15
j_gene: TRBJ2-2
d_gene: .
v_gene: TRBV28
abundance: .

CDR3nt: TGTGCCACCAGCAGAGAAGTTCAGGGAGAGACCCAGTACTTC
CDR3aa: CATSREVQGETQYF
len: 14
j_gene: TRBJ2-5
d_gene: .
v_gene: TRBV15
abundance: .

CDR3nt: TGTGCCAGCTCACTCAGAGCCCTTAGGCGGGGGGGCACAGATACGCAGTATTTT
CDR3aa: CASSLRALRRGGTDTQYF
len: 18
j_gene: TRBJ2-3
d_gene: TRBD2
v_gene: TRBV18
abundance: .

CDR3nt: TGTGCCAGCAGCTTAGGGTCGGGAGGGCGCGAGCAGTACTTC
CDR3aa: CASSLGSGGREQYF
len: 14
j_gene: TRBJ2-7
d_gene: TRBD2
v_gene: TRBV7-2
abundance: once

CDR3nt: TGCGCCAGCAGCCCGCTAGGTGTCAGAGCTAGCACAGATACGCAGTATTTT
CDR3aa: CASSPLGVRASTDTQYF
len: 17
j_gene: TRBJ2-3
d_gene: .
v_gene: TRBV5-1
abundance: .

CDR3nt: TGCGCCAGCAGCCAGGTTACTTCCTACGAGCAGTACTTC
CDR3aa: CASSQVTSYEQYF
len: 13
j_gene: TRBJ2-7
d_gene: .
v_gene: TRBV4-1
abundance: .

CDR3nt: TGTGCCAGCAGCGCGGGACCAGAGGGGGTCGAGCAGTACTTC
CDR3aa: CASSAGPEGVEQYF
len: 14
j_gene: TRBJ2-7
d_gene: .
v_gene: TRBV9
abundance: many

CDR3nt: TGTGCTTCACAGGGAAGGGATCATTACTCTGGAAACACCATATATTTT
CDR3aa: CASQGRDHYSGNTIYF
len: 16
j_gene: TRBJ1-3
d_gene: .
v_gene: TRBV19
abundance: few

CDR3nt: TGTGCCTGGAGTCTCCTGGCAGCTGGAAACACCATATATTTT
CDR3aa: CAWSLLAAGNTIYF
len: 14
j_gene: TRBJ1-3
d_gene: .
v_gene: TRBV30
abundance: .

CDR3nt: TGTGCCAGCAGCCCAGCCCGGGAGGGTGAGCAGTTCTTC
CDR3aa: CASSPAREGEQFF
len: 13
j_gene: TRBJ2-1
d_gene: TRBD2
v_gene: TRBV7-3
abundance: .

CDR3nt: TGCGCCAGCAGGCCTCGTGCGGGGGAAACCCAGTACTTC
CDR3aa: CASRPRAGETQYF
len: 13
j_gene: TRBJ2-5
d_gene: TRBD2
v_gene: TRBV5-1
abundance: .

CDR3nt: TGTGCCAGCTGCCAGGGAAAAGAGACCCAGTACTTC
CDR3aa: CASCQGKETQYF
len: 12
j_gene: TRBJ2-5
d_gene: .
v_gene: TRBV7-9
abundance: .

CDR3nt: TGCAGCGGCTTAGCGGGACAGCCCTACGAGCAGTACTTC
CDR3aa: CSGLAGQPYEQYF
len: 13
j_gene: TRBJ2-7
d_gene: .
v_gene: TRBV29-1
abundance: .

CDR3nt: TGTGCCTCCGGGACTAGCGGGAGTGGAGGTCGAGAGACCCAGTACTTC
CDR3aa: CASGTSGSGGRETQYF
len: 16
j_gene: TRBJ2-5
d_gene: TRBD2
v_gene: TRBV10-3
abundance: .

CDR3nt: TGTGCCAGCAGCACTATCCTCGCAGATACGCAGTATTTT
CDR3aa: CASSTILADTQYF
len: 13
j_gene: TRBJ2-3
d_gene: .
v_gene: TRBV9
abundance: .

CDR3nt: TGTTCCAGCAGCTCCTCCGGGTTCGAGCAGTACTTC
CDR3aa: CSSSSSGFEQYF
len: 12
j_gene: TRBJ2-7
d_gene: .
v_gene: TRBV7-9
abundance: .

CDR3nt: TGTGCCAGCAGCCTAGGCCGACTCGCTGAAGCTTTCTTT
CDR3aa: CASSLGRLAEAFF
len: 13
j_gene: TRBJ1-1
d_gene: .
v_gene: TRBV28
abundance: .

CDR3nt: TGTGCCAGCAGTGCTGACAGGAACACTGAAGCTTTCTTT
CDR3aa: CASSADRNTEAFF
len: 13
j_gene: TRBJ1-1
d_gene: .
v_gene: TRBV6-4
abundance: .

CDR3nt: TGTGCCAGCCATACTAGTCCCCGGGACAATGAGCAGTTCTTC
CDR3aa: CASHTSPRDNEQFF
len: 14
j_gene: TRBJ2-1
d_gene: .
v_gene: TRBV21-1
abundance: .

CDR3nt: TGTGCCAGCAGCAGGGGGATACCAGAGACCCAGTACTTC
CDR3aa: CASSRGIPETQYF
len: 13
j_gene: TRBJ2-5
d_gene: .
v_gene: TRBV9
abundance: .

CDR3nt: TGTGCCAGCAGTCGGGGGCGGGAGGGCTATGGCTACACCTTC
CDR3aa: CASSRGREGYGYTF
len: 14
j_gene: TRBJ1-2
d_gene: .
v_gene: TRBV27
abundance: .

CDR3nt: TGTGCCACCAGCGCCCGGGACTCCCGCACAGATACGCAGTATTTT
CDR3aa: CATSARDSRTDTQYF
len: 15
j_gene: TRBJ2-3
d_gene: .
v_gene: TRBV15
abundance: once

CDR3nt: TGTGCCAGTAGTAGGGACAGGGAGGGAGAAGGGAATGAGCAGTTCTTC
CDR3aa: CASSRDREGEGNEQFF
len: 16
j_gene: TRBJ2-1
d_gene: TRBD1
v_gene: TRBV19
abundance: .

CDR3nt: TGTGCCAGCAGTTCTCCGGACGGGACTGGAAACACCATATATTTT
CDR3aa: CASSSPDGTGNTIYF
len: 15
j_gene: TRBJ1-3
d_gene: .
v_gene: TRBV6-6
abundance: few

CDR3nt: TGTGCCAGTAGTATTGCGACCGGGACAGTCTATGGCTACACCTTC
CDR3aa: CASSIATGTVYGYTF
len: 15
j_gene: TRBJ1-2
d_gene: TRBD1
v_gene: TRBV19
abundance: .

CDR3nt: TGTGCCAGCAGCCGGGGCTCTGGAAACACCATATATTTT
CDR3aa: CASSRGSGNTIYF
len: 13
j_gene: TRBJ1-3
d_gene: .
v_gene: TRBV28
abundance: .

CDR3nt: TGTGCCAGCTCACTTACCGGGACAGACATGGACGAGCAGTACTTC
CDR3aa: CASSLTGTDMDEQYF
len: 15
j_gene: TRBJ2-7
d_gene: TRBD1
v_gene: TRBV18
abundance: .

CDR3nt: TGTGCCAGCACCCCTGGCGGGGATTACAATGAGCAGTTCTTC
CDR3aa: CASTPGGDYNEQFF
len: 14
j_gene: TRBJ2-1
d_gene: .
v_gene: TRBV6-6
abundance: few

CDR3nt: TGCGCCAGCAGCCAAGAAGTAGGACTCTTAAATCAGCCCCAGCATTTT
CDR3aa: CASSQEVGLLNQPQHF
len: 16
j_gene: TRBJ1-5
d_gene: .
v_gene: TRBV4-1
abundance: .

CDR3nt: TGTGCCAGTTCGGGACAGGTCCAAGAGACCCAGTACTTC
CDR3aa: CASSGQVQETQYF
len: 13
j_gene: TRBJ2-5
d_gene: TRBD1
v_gene: TRBV11-3
abundance: .

CDR3nt: TGCAGTGCTAGGTTAGAGAATGAGCAGTTCTTC
CDR3aa: CSARLENEQFF
len: 11
j_gene: TRBJ2-1
d_gene: .
v_gene: TRBV20-1
abundance: many

CDR3nt: TGTGCCATCAGTGCCCCAGGGAAACGTCGGGGAAACACCATATATTTT
CDR3aa: CAISAPGKRRGNTIYF
len: 16
j_gene: TRBJ1-3
d_gene: .
v_gene: TRBV10-3
abundance: .

CDR3nt: TGTGCCAGCAGTTCCAGGTCCCTGGATGAGCAGTTCTTC
CDR3aa: CASSSRSLDEQFF
len: 13
j_gene: TRBJ2-1
d_gene: .
v_gene: TRBV6-6
abundance: .

CDR3nt: TGTGCCAGCAGGGTACAGGGGAGGAACATTCAGTACTTC
CDR3aa: CASRVQGRNIQYF
len: 13
j_gene: TRBJ2-4
d_gene: .
v_gene: TRBV5-4
abundance: .

CDR3nt: TGTGCCAGCAGCTTAGGGTCAGGTCACTCTGGAAACACCATATATTTT
CDR3aa: CASSLGSGHSGNTIYF
len: 16
j_gene: TRBJ1-3
d_gene: .
v_gene: TRBV7-8
abundance: .

CDR3nt: TGTGCCTGGAGCAGACTAGCGGATGGCACAGATACGCAGTATTTT
CDR3aa: CAWSRLADGTDTQYF
len: 15
j_gene: TRBJ2-3
d_gene: TRBD2
v_gene: TRBV30
abundance: .

CDR3nt: TGCGCCAGCAGCTTTACAGATGTGAACACTGAAGCTTTCTTT
CDR3aa: CASSFTDVNTEAFF
len: 14
j_gene: TRBJ1-1
d_gene: .
v_gene: TRBV5-1
abundance: few

CDR3nt: TGTGCCAGCAGTTACTCGGGGGTGACAGGGAATCAGCCCCAGCATTTT
CDR3aa: CASSYSGVTGNQPQHF
len: 16
j_gene: TRBJ1-5
d_gene: TRBD1
v_gene: TRBV6-6
abundance: .

CDR3nt: TGTGCCAGCAGACGCGGGACAGGGGGGACGAACACTGAAGCTTTCTTT
CDR3aa: CASRRGTGGTNTEAFF
len: 16
j_gene: TRBJ1-1
d_gene: TRBD1
v_gene: TRBV11-3
abundance: .

CDR3nt: TGTGCCAGCAATGCAGACTATAATTCACCCCTCCACTTT
CDR3aa: CASNADYNSPLHF
len: 13
j_gene: TRBJ1-6
d_gene: .
v_gene: TRBV2
abundance: .

CDR3nt: TGTGCCACCAAAGCCCCGCAGGGGTACGAGCAGTACTTC
CDR3aa: CATKAPQGYEQYF
len: 13
j_gene: TRBJ2-7
d_gene: .
v_gene: TRBV21-1
abundance: .

CDR3nt: TGTGCCAGCGGAGACAGGGGTCGGGAGACCCAGTACTTC
CDR3aa: CASGDRGRETQYF
len: 13
j_gene: TRBJ2-5
d_gene: TRBD1
v_gene: TRBV7-9
abundance: .

CDR3nt: TGTGCCAGCTCGGGGTTGGGGCAGCCCCAGCATTTT
CDR3aa: CASSGLGQPQHF
len: 12
j_gene: TRBJ1-5
d_gene: .
v_gene: TRBV28
abundance: .

CDR3nt: TGCGCCAGCAGCTTGGCCGCCGGGACAGGGATTGAAAAACTGTTTTTT
CDR3aa: CASSLAAGTGIEKLFF
len: 16
j_gene: TRBJ1-4
d_gene: TRBD1
v_gene: TRBV5-1
abundance: .

CDR3nt: TGTGCCAGCAGTTCCTACTCCTACGAGCAGTACTTC
CDR3aa: CASSSYSYEQYF
len: 12
j_gene: TRBJ2-7
d_gene: .
v_gene: TRBV2
abundance: .

CDR3nt: TGCAGCGTTTCACACGGGACAGGGGGGAATGAGCAGTTCTTC
CDR3aa: CSVSHGTGGNEQFF
len: 14
j_gene: TRBJ2-1
d_gene: TRBD1
v_gene: TRBV29-1
abundance: .

CDR3nt: TGTGCCAGCAGCGCGGACAGGGGTGGCAATCAGCCCCAGCATTTT
CDR3aa: CASSADRGGNQPQHF
len: 15
j_gene: TRBJ1-5
d_gene: TRBD1
v_gene: TRBV5-8
abundance: .

CDR3nt: TGCAGCGTCGGACTAGCGGGAGCATACGTGCAGTTCTTC
CDR3aa: CSVGLAGAYVQFF
len: 13
j_gene: TRBJ2-1
d_gene: TRBD2
v_gene: TRBV29-1
abundance: once

CDR3nt: TGTGCCAGCAGCCCTAGGAGAACTGAAGCTTTCTTT
CDR3aa: CASSPRRTEAFF
len: 12
j_gene: TRBJ1-1
d_gene: .
v_gene: TRBV5-6
abundance: .

CDR3nt: TGTGCCAGCAGCTTAGACGCGCGTTTTAACTATGGCTACACCTTC
CDR3aa: CASSLDARFNYGYTF
len: 15
j_gene: TRBJ1-2
d_gene: .
v_gene: TRBV7-9
abundance: few